This record looks at one T cell receptor beta chain sequence and its context. This entry comes from a study of PD-L1 blockade in urothelial cancer. Study-wide background: The study recovered a median of around 130,000 T cells per blood sample.

TCRdb keeps only in-frame clones here, not all; method: immunoSEQ multiplex PCR. The sample has 90,000 to 130,000 clones; approximately 90% are singletons. Time point of the sample: peripheral blood 6 weeks after treatment start. Per the germline V gene, CDR1 is SGHTA and CDR2 is FQGNSA. Trimming stripped 3 bases from V and 1 base from J, with 10 bases between. The CDR3 is 14 residues long. This sequence originates from a man in his 60s with urothelial cancer. The chain combines TRBV7-2 with TRBJ2-7; the D is unclear. This specimen was PBMCs, taken around atezolizumab (anti-PD-L1) treatment. For the CDR3, the DNA is TGTGCCAGCAGCTTTCCAGGTCGGTCCTACGAGCAGTACTTC. Its protein is CASSFPGRSYEQYF.